This is a list of T cell receptor beta chains from one sample in a study of cytomegalovirus exposure and HLA in healthy donors. Assay: immunoSEQ multiplex PCR; the TCRdb copy retains only in-frame clones and omits some. Here the sample spans roughly 180,000 clones, 75% to 80% being singletons. The material sequenced was PBMCs. The receptors were sampled from a man in his fifties in good health and CMV-seropositive. CDR3s include the opening cysteine and the closing phenylalanine or tryptophan. D genes are given only for firm matches. Not all rows give a size; the values are once, few, many and, for expanded clones, a class.

d_call: .; v_call: TRBV5-1; j_call: TRBJ2-7; clone_size: .; cdr3_aa: CASSQGLNYEQYF; cdr3_nt: TGCGCCAGCAGCCAGGGACTGAACTACGAGCAGTACTTC
d_call: TRBD2; v_call: TRBV27; j_call: TRBJ2-2; clone_size: .; cdr3_aa: CASSLWASGAGGELFF; cdr3_nt: TGTGCCAGCAGTTTGTGGGCTAGCGGGGCGGGCGGGGAGCTGTTTTTT
d_call: .; v_call: TRBV7-3; j_call: TRBJ1-6; clone_size: .; cdr3_aa: CASSLSPRTENSPLHF; cdr3_nt: TGTGCCAGCAGCTTAAGTCCCCGGACAGAGAATTCACCCCTCCACTTT
d_call: .; v_call: TRBV28; j_call: TRBJ1-5; clone_size: .; cdr3_aa: CASSLAGARNQPQHF; cdr3_nt: TGTGCCAGCAGTTTAGCAGGGGCTCGCAATCAGCCCCAGCATTTT
d_call: .; v_call: TRBV6-1; j_call: TRBJ1-1; clone_size: once; cdr3_aa: CASSEIVTGTEAFF; cdr3_nt: TGTGCCAGCAGTGAGATAGTGACAGGCACTGAAGCTTTCTTT
d_call: .; v_call: TRBV10-3; j_call: TRBJ1-2; clone_size: .; cdr3_aa: CAISEGLTDAAGYTF; cdr3_nt: TGTGCCATCAGTGAAGGACTCACCGACGCCGCGGGCTACACCTTC
d_call: .; v_call: TRBV7-9; j_call: TRBJ1-1; clone_size: .; cdr3_aa: CASSSEADSEAFF; cdr3_nt: TGTGCCAGCAGCTCGGAAGCCGACTCTGAAGCTTTCTTT
d_call: .; v_call: TRBV28; j_call: TRBJ1-2; clone_size: once; cdr3_aa: CASSFSAARYGYTF; cdr3_nt: TGTGCCAGCAGTTTTTCTGCGGCTAGGTATGGCTACACCTTC
d_call: TRBD2; v_call: TRBV5-1; j_call: TRBJ2-5; clone_size: once; cdr3_aa: CASWGLAGSQETQYF; cdr3_nt: TGCGCCAGCTGGGGACTAGCGGGCAGCCAAGAGACCCAGTACTTC
d_call: .; v_call: TRBV28; j_call: TRBJ1-4; clone_size: once; cdr3_aa: CASSSPLGPNEKLFF; cdr3_nt: TGTGCCAGCAGTTCACCCTTGGGGCCTAATGAAAAACTGTTTTTT
d_call: .; v_call: TRBV18; j_call: TRBJ1-1; clone_size: .; cdr3_aa: CASSPSRQDTEAFF; cdr3_nt: TGTGCCAGCTCACCCTCCAGACAGGACACTGAAGCTTTCTTT
d_call: .; v_call: TRBV9; j_call: TRBJ1-1; clone_size: .; cdr3_aa: CASSVGFGGTEAFF; cdr3_nt: TGTGCCAGCAGCGTAGGTTTCGGAGGCACTGAAGCTTTCTTT
d_call: .; v_call: TRBV5-1; j_call: TRBJ1-2; clone_size: few; cdr3_aa: CASSSGQITTNYGYTF; cdr3_nt: TGCGCCAGCAGTTCGGGACAAATCACGACTAACTATGGCTACACCTTC
d_call: TRBD2; v_call: TRBV15; j_call: TRBJ2-1; clone_size: few; cdr3_aa: CATRLSAGYNEQFF; cdr3_nt: TGTGCCACCCGATTATCAGCGGGGTACAATGAGCAGTTCTTC
d_call: TRBD1; v_call: TRBV6-1; j_call: TRBJ1-5; clone_size: .; cdr3_aa: CASSRQGAQQPQHF; cdr3_nt: TGTGCCAGCAGTCGACAGGGGGCACAGCAGCCCCAGCATTTT
d_call: TRBD1; v_call: TRBV5-1; j_call: TRBJ1-3; clone_size: few; cdr3_aa: CASSQGEGALTGNTIYF; cdr3_nt: TGCGCCAGCAGCCAGGGGGAAGGGGCGCTGACTGGAAACACCATATATTTT
d_call: .; v_call: TRBV6-5; j_call: TRBJ2-4; clone_size: few; cdr3_aa: CASSQGAKNIQYF; cdr3_nt: TGTGCCAGCTCCCAGGGGGCCAAAAACATTCAGTACTTC
d_call: TRBD1; v_call: TRBV28; j_call: TRBJ1-1; clone_size: few; cdr3_aa: CASSFSTGGNTEAFF; cdr3_nt: TGTGCCAGCAGTTTTAGCACAGGGGGCAACACTGAAGCTTTCTTT
d_call: .; v_call: TRBV6-5; j_call: TRBJ1-1; clone_size: .; cdr3_aa: CASSTFPGHEAFF; cdr3_nt: TGTGCCAGCAGTACCTTCCCGGGACACGAAGCTTTCTTT
d_call: TRBD2; v_call: TRBV10-3; j_call: TRBJ2-5; clone_size: once; cdr3_aa: CAINSGLDNSETQYF; cdr3_nt: TGTGCCATCAATTCGGGACTAGATAACTCGGAGACCCAGTACTTC
d_call: TRBD1; v_call: TRBV19; j_call: TRBJ1-5; clone_size: once; cdr3_aa: CASTSFGTGQQPQHF; cdr3_nt: TGTGCCAGTACCTCATTTGGGACAGGGCAACAGCCCCAGCATTTT
d_call: .; v_call: TRBV7-2; j_call: TRBJ2-3; clone_size: .; cdr3_aa: CASTDLGGSRDTQYF; cdr3_nt: TGTGCCAGCACCGATCTAGGGGGTTCGAGAGATACGCAGTATTTT
d_call: TRBD1; v_call: TRBV10-1; j_call: TRBJ2-1; clone_size: .; cdr3_aa: CASSESAGQGFNEQFF; cdr3_nt: TGCGCCAGCAGTGAGTCGGCAGGACAGGGGTTTAATGAGCAGTTCTTC
d_call: TRBD2; v_call: TRBV5-6; j_call: TRBJ2-7; clone_size: .; cdr3_aa: CASSLVFGGGYEQYF; cdr3_nt: TGTGCCAGCAGCTTGGTTTTTGGCGGGGGCTACGAGCAGTACTTC
d_call: .; v_call: TRBV10-1; j_call: TRBJ2-2; clone_size: .; cdr3_aa: CASSDTNTGELFF; cdr3_nt: TGCGCCAGCAGTGACACGAACACCGGGGAGCTGTTTTTT
d_call: .; v_call: TRBV27; j_call: TRBJ2-2; clone_size: .; cdr3_aa: CASRLAGALRTGELFF; cdr3_nt: TGTGCCAGCAGGCTCGCAGGGGCTCTGCGCACCGGGGAGCTGTTTTTT
d_call: TRBD1; v_call: TRBV5-1; j_call: TRBJ2-1; clone_size: .; cdr3_aa: CASSLLGQGVGEQFF; cdr3_nt: TGCGCCAGCAGCTTGCTAGGACAGGGGGTTGGTGAGCAGTTCTTC
d_call: TRBD1; v_call: TRBV7-9; j_call: TRBJ1-5; clone_size: .; cdr3_aa: CASSRTGDSNQPQHF; cdr3_nt: TGTGCCAGCAGCCGGACAGGGGATAGCAATCAGCCCCAGCATTTT
d_call: .; v_call: TRBV4-1; j_call: TRBJ2-4; clone_size: once; cdr3_aa: CASSQGLSRGRSKNIQYF; cdr3_nt: TGCGCCAGCAGCCAAGGGTTAAGTCGCGGTCGGAGCAAAAACATTCAGTACTTC
d_call: .; v_call: TRBV28; j_call: TRBJ1-2; clone_size: once; cdr3_aa: CASSPAGDRGANYGYTF; cdr3_nt: TGTGCCAGCAGTCCCGCCGGTGACCGAGGTGCTAACTATGGCTACACCTTC
d_call: TRBD1; v_call: TRBV18; j_call: TRBJ2-7; clone_size: .; cdr3_aa: CASSPQTGLTHEQYF; cdr3_nt: TGTGCCAGCTCACCGCAGACAGGGTTAACCCACGAGCAGTACTTC
d_call: TRBD1; v_call: TRBV5-5; j_call: TRBJ1-2; clone_size: .; cdr3_aa: CASSYIGQGTIDGYTF; cdr3_nt: TGTGCCAGCAGCTACATTGGACAGGGGACGATCGATGGCTACACCTTC
d_call: .; v_call: TRBV10-3; j_call: TRBJ1-5; clone_size: .; cdr3_aa: CAISEGQPNQPQHF; cdr3_nt: TGTGCCATCAGTGAGGGGCAGCCCAATCAGCCCCAGCATTTT
d_call: TRBD1; v_call: TRBV9; j_call: TRBJ1-5; clone_size: .; cdr3_aa: CASSVDGTASGNQPQHF; cdr3_nt: TGTGCCAGCAGCGTAGACGGGACAGCCTCGGGGAATCAGCCCCAGCATTTT
d_call: .; v_call: TRBV18; j_call: TRBJ2-5; clone_size: .; cdr3_aa: CASSSGLRETQYF; cdr3_nt: TGTGCCAGCTCATCAGGACTGAGAGAGACCCAGTACTTC
d_call: .; v_call: TRBV5-6; j_call: TRBJ2-2; clone_size: few; cdr3_aa: CASSFFIGGVGELFF; cdr3_nt: TGTGCCAGCAGCTTTTTTATCGGGGGTGTCGGGGAGCTGTTTTTT
d_call: .; v_call: TRBV7-2; j_call: TRBJ1-4; clone_size: .; cdr3_aa: CASSEANEKLFF; cdr3_nt: TGTGCCAGCAGCGAGGCTAATGAAAAACTGTTTTTT
d_call: TRBD1; v_call: TRBV15; j_call: TRBJ1-4; clone_size: once; cdr3_aa: CATSNPGDRTTGLNEKLFF; cdr3_nt: TGTGCCACCAGCAATCCCGGGGACAGGACTACTGGGCTTAATGAAAAACTGTTTTTT
d_call: TRBD2; v_call: TRBV13; j_call: TRBJ2-1; clone_size: .; cdr3_aa: CASRPFSGGAYEQFF; cdr3_nt: TGTGCCAGCAGACCATTTAGCGGGGGGGCGTATGAGCAGTTCTTC
d_call: .; v_call: TRBV14; j_call: TRBJ2-1; clone_size: few; cdr3_aa: CASSPTGSSYNEQFF; cdr3_nt: TGTGCCAGCAGCCCTACTGGGAGCTCCTACAATGAGCAGTTCTTC
d_call: TRBD1; v_call: TRBV7-2; j_call: TRBJ2-3; clone_size: .; cdr3_aa: CASSRTGERGTQYF; cdr3_nt: TGTGCCAGCAGCCGGACAGGGGAGAGGGGTACGCAGTATTTT
d_call: .; v_call: TRBV28; j_call: TRBJ1-1; clone_size: .; cdr3_aa: CASSFAGKAFF; cdr3_nt: TGTGCCAGCAGTTTCGCGGGGAAAGCTTTCTTT
d_call: .; v_call: TRBV4-2; j_call: TRBJ1-3; clone_size: few; cdr3_aa: CASSQGGGSGNTIYF; cdr3_nt: TGTGCCAGCAGCCAAGGTGGAGGATCTGGAAACACCATATATTTT
d_call: TRBD1; v_call: TRBV7-2; j_call: TRBJ1-5; clone_size: .; cdr3_aa: CASSPTGLNQPQHF; cdr3_nt: TGTGCCAGCAGCCCGACAGGGCTCAATCAGCCCCAGCATTTT
d_call: TRBD2; v_call: TRBV18; j_call: TRBJ2-5; clone_size: once; cdr3_aa: CASSPGLAGASYQETQYF; cdr3_nt: TGTGCCAGCTCACCAGGACTAGCGGGGGCCTCGTACCAAGAGACCCAGTACTTC
d_call: TRBD1; v_call: TRBV5-1; j_call: TRBJ1-2; clone_size: .; cdr3_aa: CASSSLNQGAGGYTF; cdr3_nt: TGCGCCAGCAGCTCCCTCAACCAGGGGGCCGGTGGCTACACCTTC
d_call: .; v_call: TRBV10-3; j_call: TRBJ2-7; clone_size: .; cdr3_aa: CAISVDTGAEQYF; cdr3_nt: TGTGCCATCAGTGTGGATACTGGGGCCGAGCAGTACTTC
d_call: .; v_call: TRBV7-2; j_call: TRBJ2-5; clone_size: .; cdr3_aa: CASPSESGKDLGTQYF; cdr3_nt: TGTGCCAGCCCATCCGAGTCAGGGAAGGATTTGGGGACCCAGTACTTC